This entry features one TCR beta chain sequence. In germline, CDR1 is SGHRS, CDR2 YFSETQ. The CDR3 is made up of 15 amino acids. Trimming removed 7 bases from V and 6 bases from J, with 17 bases in between. Sequenced by immunoSEQ multiplex PCR; TCRdb stores in-frame clones only, minus some. The table lists some 67,000 clones, approximately 90% of them singletons. This sample is drawn from a study of blood T cell repertoires in COVID-19. Across the study: The samples span acute and convalescent COVID-19 from the United States, Italy and Spain. T cells, B-cell-depleted T cells, or PBMCs supplied cDNA or gDNA.

Sample: peripheral blood. The receptor's source is a woman in her late teens or twenties with acute or convalescent COVID-19. The chain recombines TRBV5-1 with TRBJ1-6; perhaps TRBD1 as D (6 bases). The CDR3 spells CASRYGTRSNSPLHF. DNA for the CDR3: TGCGCCAGCCGATATGGGACAAGGAGTAATTCACCCCTCCACTTT.